Listed here are 8 T cell receptor beta chains from one sample, sequenced in a study of PD-L1 blockade in urothelial cancer. TCRdb's table, derived via immunoSEQ multiplex PCR, lists solely in-frame clones and lacks some. The table records approximately 100,000 clones, roughly nine tenths of them present only once. Source: PBMCs, taken around atezolizumab (anti-PD-L1) treatment. Receptors were obtained from an elderly woman with urothelial cancer.

The CDR3 region has the DNA TGTGCCAGCAGTTTGGGGCAATACGAGCAGTACTTC. Amino acids: CASSLGQYEQYF. The chain employs TRBV28 and TRBJ2-7; D perhaps matches TRBD1 (5 bases). This CDR3 has 12 amino acids. With 3 bases removed from V and 4 bases from J, the gap between germline ends came to 7 bases. Germline V lookup: CDR1 MDHEN, CDR2 SYDVKM. Variable domain in full (rest from reference TRBV28 and TRBJ2-7): DVKVTQSSRYLVKRTGEKVFLECVQDMDHENMFWYRQDPGLGLRLIYFSYDVKMKEKGDIPEGYSVSREKKERFSLILESASTNQTSMYLCASSLGQYEQYFGPGTRLTVT.

This clone was picked up one time. The rearrangement joins TRBV5-1 to TRBJ2-7; 7 positions agree with TRBD2. With 3 bases clipped from V and 0 bases from J, the junction kept 6 bases outside the gene matches. The V gene's germline CDR1 is SGHRS and CDR2 YFSETQ. The CDR3 contains 15 residues. The CDR3 region has the DNA TGCGCCAGCAGCTCCCAGGGAGGGAGCTCCTACGAGCAGTACTTC. It encodes CASSSQGGSSYEQYF.

This clone was seen only once. The chain couples TRBV7-8 to TRBJ1-1, with 7 nucleotides matching TRBD1. The J segment lost 5 bases and the V segment lost 3 bases, leaving 0 bases of the junction unmatched. Germline V gives CDR1 SGHVS, CDR2 FQNEAQ. This CDR3 is built from 12 residues. The CDR3 DNA reads as TGTGCCAGCAGCTTGACAGGGACTGAAGCTTTCTTT. Protein sequence: CASSLTGTEAFF.

CDR3 coding DNA: TGTGCCAGTAAGGGGTTGGATAGCAATCAGCCCCAGCATTTT. This translates into CASKGLDSNQPQHF. The chain has TRBV19 and TRBJ1-5; weak D call: TRBD1 (5 bases). The CDR3 consists of 14 residues. V was trimmed by 7 bases and J by 0 bases, leaving 10 bases between them. Per germline, CDR1 LNHDA and CDR2 SQIVND (reference sequence).

The genes are TRBV7-9 and TRBJ2-1, with 11 positions matching TRBD2. V shed 5 bases, J shed 5 bases, and the junction held 8 bases outside the gene matches. CDR1 is SEHNR, CDR2 FQNEAQ, per germline (reference sequence). The CDR3 length is 16 residues. The CDR3 region is CASSARSGRGNNEQFF. CDR3 nucleotide sequence: TGTGCCAGCAGCGCCCGTAGCGGGAGGGGCAACAATGAGCAGTTCTTC.

The rearrangement uses TRBV2 and TRBJ1-3, with a weak D call TRBD1 (5 bases). The CDR3 is 14 amino acids. Trimming took 3 bases from V and 8 from J, leaving 14 bases between them. CDR1 and CDR2 from the germline V gene are SNHLY and FYNNEI. The CDR3 sequence is CASSEGRAKHTIYF. The DNA of the CDR3 is TGTGCCAGCAGTGAGGGCAGGGCAAAGCACACCATATATTTT. Full variable domain (rest looked up from reference TRBV2 and TRBJ1-3): EPEVTQTPSHQVTQMGQEVILRCVPISNHLYFYWYRQILGQKVEFLVSFYNNEISEKSEIFDDQFSVERPDGSNFTLKIRSTKLEDSAMYFCASSEGRAKHTIYFGEGSWLTVV.

This chain connects TRBV27 to TRBJ2-2, with D unclear. CDR3 size: 14 residues. Germline V gene data show CDR1 as MNHEY and CDR2 as SMNVEV (reference sequence). V lost 3 bases to trimming and J lost 0 bases, with 5 bases between them. The CDR3 protein is CASSLGANTGELFF. As DNA, the CDR3 is TGTGCCAGCAGTTTGGGCGCGAACACCGGGGAGCTGTTTTTT.

This clone was seen only once. CDR3 in DNA: TGTGCCAGCAGCTTACTAGCGGGGGACAATGAGCAGTTCTTC. It codes for CASSLLAGDNEQFF. The V call is TRBV7-9, the J call TRBJ2-1, with 10 bases identical to TRBD2. The CDR3 has 14 amino acids. The V and J ends lost 2 bases and 5 bases, in that order; junction bases with no gene match: 0. The V gene's germline CDR1 is SEHNR and CDR2 FQNEAQ (reference sequence).